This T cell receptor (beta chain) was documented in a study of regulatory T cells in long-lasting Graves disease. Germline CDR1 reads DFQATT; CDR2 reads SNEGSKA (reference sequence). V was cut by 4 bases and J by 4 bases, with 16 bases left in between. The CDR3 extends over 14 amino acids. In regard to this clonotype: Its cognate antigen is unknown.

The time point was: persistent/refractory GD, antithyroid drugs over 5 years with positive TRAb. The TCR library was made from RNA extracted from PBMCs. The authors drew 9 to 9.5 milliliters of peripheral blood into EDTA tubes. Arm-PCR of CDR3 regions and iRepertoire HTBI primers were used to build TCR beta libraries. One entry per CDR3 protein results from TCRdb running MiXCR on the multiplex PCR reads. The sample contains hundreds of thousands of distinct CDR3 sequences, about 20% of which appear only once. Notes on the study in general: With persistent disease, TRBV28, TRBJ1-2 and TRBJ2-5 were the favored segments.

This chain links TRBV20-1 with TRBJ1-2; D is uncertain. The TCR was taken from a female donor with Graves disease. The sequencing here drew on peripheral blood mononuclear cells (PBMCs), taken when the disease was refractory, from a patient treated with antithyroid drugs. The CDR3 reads CSATPGKGAYGYTF. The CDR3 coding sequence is TGCAGTGCTACCCCGGGGAAGGGTGCCTATGGCTACACCTTC.